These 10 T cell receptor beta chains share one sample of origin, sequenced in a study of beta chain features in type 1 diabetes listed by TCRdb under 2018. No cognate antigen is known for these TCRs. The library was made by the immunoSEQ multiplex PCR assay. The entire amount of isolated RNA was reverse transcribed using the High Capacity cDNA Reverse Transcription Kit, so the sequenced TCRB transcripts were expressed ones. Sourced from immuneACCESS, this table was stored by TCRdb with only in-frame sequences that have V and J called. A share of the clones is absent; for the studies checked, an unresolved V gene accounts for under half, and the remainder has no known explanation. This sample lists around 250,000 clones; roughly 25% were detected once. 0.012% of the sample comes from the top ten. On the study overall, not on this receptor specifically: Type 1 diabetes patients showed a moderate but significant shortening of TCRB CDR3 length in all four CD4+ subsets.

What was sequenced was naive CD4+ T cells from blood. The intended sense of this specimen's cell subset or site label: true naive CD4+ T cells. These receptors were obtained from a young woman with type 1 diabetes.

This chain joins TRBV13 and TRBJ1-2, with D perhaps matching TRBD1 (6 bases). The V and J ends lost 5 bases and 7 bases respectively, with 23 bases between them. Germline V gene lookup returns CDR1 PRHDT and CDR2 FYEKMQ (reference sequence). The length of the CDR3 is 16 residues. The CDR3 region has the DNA TGTGCCAGCAGCACATTGAGCACAGGGACCTTCGGTGGCTACACCTTC. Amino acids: CASSTLSTGTFGGYTF.

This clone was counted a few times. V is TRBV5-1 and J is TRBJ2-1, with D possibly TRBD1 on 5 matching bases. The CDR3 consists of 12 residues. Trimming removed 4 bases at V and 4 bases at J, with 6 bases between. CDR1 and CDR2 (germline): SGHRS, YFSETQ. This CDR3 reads CASSPGYNEQFF. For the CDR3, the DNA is TGCGCCAGCAGCCCAGGGTACAATGAGCAGTTCTTC. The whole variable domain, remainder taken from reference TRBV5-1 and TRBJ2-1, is KAGVTQTPRYLIKTRGQQVTLSCSPISGHRSVSWYQQTPGQGLQFLFEYFSETQRNKGNFPGRFSGRQFSNSRSEMNVSTLELGDSALYLCASSPGYNEQFFGPGTRLTVL.

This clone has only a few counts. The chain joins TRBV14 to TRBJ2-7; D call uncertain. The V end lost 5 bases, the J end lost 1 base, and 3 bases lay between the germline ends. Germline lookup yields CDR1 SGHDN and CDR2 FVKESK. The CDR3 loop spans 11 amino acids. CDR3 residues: CASSTSYEQYF. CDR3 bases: TGTGCCAGCAGCACTTCCTACGAGCAGTACTTC. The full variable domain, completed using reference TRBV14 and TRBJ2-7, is EAGVTQFPSHSVIEKGQTVTLRCDPISGHDNLYWYRRVMGKEIKFLLHFVKESKQDESGMPNNRFLAERTGGTYSTLKVQPAELEDSGVYFCASSTSYEQYFGPGTRLTVT.

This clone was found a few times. The CDR3 DNA reads TGTGCCTGGACCCAGTACAATGAGCAGTTCTTC. It is translated as CAWTQYNEQFF. V gene TRBV30 combines with J gene TRBJ2-1, with D hard to call. CDR1 is GTSNPN and CDR2 is SVGIG in the germline V gene (reference sequence). V was clipped by 4 bases and J by 4 bases, with 5 bases between them. The CDR3 contains 11 residues.

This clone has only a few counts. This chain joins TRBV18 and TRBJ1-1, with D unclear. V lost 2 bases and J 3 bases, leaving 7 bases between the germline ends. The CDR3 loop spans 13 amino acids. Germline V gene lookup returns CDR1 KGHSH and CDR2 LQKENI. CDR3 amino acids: CASSPNTDTEAFF. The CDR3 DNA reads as TGTGCCAGCTCACCAAATACTGACACTGAAGCTTTCTTT.

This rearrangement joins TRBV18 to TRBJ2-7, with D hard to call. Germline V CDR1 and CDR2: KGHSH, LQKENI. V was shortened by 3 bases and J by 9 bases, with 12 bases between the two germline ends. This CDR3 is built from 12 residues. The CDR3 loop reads CASSPPGPVQYF. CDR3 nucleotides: TGTGCCAGCTCACCGCCGGGTCCCGTGCAGTACTTC.

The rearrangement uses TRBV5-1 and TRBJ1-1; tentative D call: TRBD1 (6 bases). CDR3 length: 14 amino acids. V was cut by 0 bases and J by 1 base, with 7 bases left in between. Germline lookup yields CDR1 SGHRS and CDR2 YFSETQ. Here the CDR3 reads CASSLEQGNTEAFF. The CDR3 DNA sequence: TGCGCCAGCAGCTTGGAACAGGGGAACACTGAAGCTTTCTTT.

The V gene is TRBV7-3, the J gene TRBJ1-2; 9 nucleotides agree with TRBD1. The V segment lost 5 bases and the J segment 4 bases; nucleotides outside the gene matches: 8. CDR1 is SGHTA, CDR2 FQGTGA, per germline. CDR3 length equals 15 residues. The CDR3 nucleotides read TGTGCCAGCAGCCCTCAACCGACAGGGGGCTATGGCTACACCTTC. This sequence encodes CASSPQPTGGYGYTF.

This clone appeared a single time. Written as DNA, the CDR3 is TGTGCCAGCAACCGGGACTACGCCACCGGGGAGCTGTTTTTT. Translating gives CASNRDYATGELFF. The rearrangement uses TRBV2 and TRBJ2-2; TRBD2 matches at 7 bases. The V and J ends lost 7 bases and 4 bases, in that order; junction bases with no gene match: 6. Germline V gene lookup returns CDR1 SNHLY and CDR2 FYNNEI. This CDR3 has 14 residues. The variable domain in full, with the rest retrieved from reference TRBV2 and TRBJ2-2, is EPEVTQTPSHQVTQMGQEVILRCVPISNHLYFYWYRQILGQKVEFLVSFYNNEISEKSEIFDDQFSVERPDGSNFTLKIRSTKLEDSAMYFCASNRDYATGELFFGEGSRLTVL.

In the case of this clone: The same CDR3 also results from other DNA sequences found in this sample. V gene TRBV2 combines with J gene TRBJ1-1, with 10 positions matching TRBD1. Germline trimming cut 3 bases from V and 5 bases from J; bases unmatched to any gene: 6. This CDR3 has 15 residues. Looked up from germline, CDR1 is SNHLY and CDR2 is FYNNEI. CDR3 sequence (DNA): TGTGCCAGCAGTGATCTCGGACAGGGGGTGACTGAAGCTTTCTTT. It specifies CASSDLGQGVTEAFF.